This entry features one T cell receptor beta chain sequence. The assay was immunoSEQ multiplex PCR, and TCRdb's table has in-frame clones only and misses some. The data contain roughly 160,000 clones, around 82% of them singletons. The length of the CDR3 is 15 residues. The V end lost 2 bases, the J end lost 2 bases, and 13 bases lay between the germline ends. The germline CDR1 and CDR2 sequences are SGHAT and FQNNGV. The data are from a study of blood T cell repertoires in COVID-19. This sequence joins TRBV11-2 and TRBJ2-7; D ambiguous. The sample consisted of peripheral blood. The clonotype originates from a man in his 70s with active or convalescent COVID-19. The CDR3, as DNA: TGTGCCAGCAGCTTATTGCGGAGCCGAGCCTACGAGCAGTACTTC. Its protein is CASSLLRSRAYEQYF.